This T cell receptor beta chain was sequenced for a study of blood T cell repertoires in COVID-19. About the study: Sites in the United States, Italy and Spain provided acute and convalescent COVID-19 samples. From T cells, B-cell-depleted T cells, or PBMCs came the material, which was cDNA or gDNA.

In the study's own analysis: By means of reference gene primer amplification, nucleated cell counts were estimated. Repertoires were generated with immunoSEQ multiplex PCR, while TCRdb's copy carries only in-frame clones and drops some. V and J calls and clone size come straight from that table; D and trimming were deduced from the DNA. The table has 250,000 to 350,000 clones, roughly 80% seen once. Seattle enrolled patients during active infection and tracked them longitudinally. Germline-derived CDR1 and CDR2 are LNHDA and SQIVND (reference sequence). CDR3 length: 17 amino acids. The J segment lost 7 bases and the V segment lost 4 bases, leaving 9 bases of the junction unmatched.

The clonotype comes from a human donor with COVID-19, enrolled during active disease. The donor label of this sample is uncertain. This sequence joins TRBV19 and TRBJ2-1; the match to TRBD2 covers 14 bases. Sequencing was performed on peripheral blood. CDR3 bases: TGTGCCAGTAGTAGGGGGAAGGGACTAGCGGGAGTGAATGAGCAGTTCTTC. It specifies CASSRGKGLAGVNEQFF. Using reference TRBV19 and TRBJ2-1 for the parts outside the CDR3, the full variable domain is DGGITQSPKYLFRKEGQNVTLSCEQNLNHDAMYWYRQDPGQGLRLIYYSQIVNDFQKGDIAEGYSVSREKKESFPLTVTSAQKNPTAFYLCASSRGKGLAGVNEQFFGPGTRLTVL.